This TCR beta chain came from a study of blood T cell repertoires in COVID-19. In the study overall: There were acute and convalescent COVID-19 samples, and they came from the United States, Italy and Spain.

The study recruited people aged roughly 18 to 95 years across about two dozen US areas. Some clones are missing from TCRdb's copy, which holds only in-frame ones; the method was immunoSEQ multiplex PCR. The sample shows roughly 250,000 clones, roughly nine tenths of them seen only once. Germline V CDR1 and CDR2: SGDLS, YYNGEE. The V end was cut by 2 bases, the J end by 4 bases, with 14 bases between. This CDR3 comprises 15 residues. V usage is TRBV9 and J usage is TRBJ2-3, with a tentative D call TRBD1 (6 bases). Sequenced input: PBMCs or T cells enriched from blood (not recorded which). This receptor was identified in a woman aged 25 to 45 with acute COVID-19. The CDR3, as DNA: TGTGCCAGCAGCGTCGGCGCACAGGGATCAGATACGCAGTATTTT. It translates to CASSVGAQGSDTQYF.